What follows are 20 T cell receptor beta chains derived from one specimen sequenced in a study of blood T cell repertoires in COVID-19. The data were produced by immunoSEQ multiplex PCR, yet TCRdb's version contains in-frame clones alone and is incomplete. The sample lists around 50,000 clones, 70% to 80% occurring once. Sequenced input: PBMCs or T cells enriched from blood (not recorded which). The origin of the receptors is a woman aged 45 to 65 with acute COVID-19.

The chain recombines TRBV19 with TRBJ1-2; the D gene is possibly TRBD1 (5 bases). There are 19 residues in the CDR3. Between the trimmed V and J ends, which lost 3 bases and 1 base, there was a span of 24 bases. CDR1 is LNHDA and CDR2 is SQIVND in the germline V gene (reference sequence). CDR3 amino acids: CASSIYSLFIPGLNYGYTF. For the CDR3, the DNA is TGTGCCAGTAGTATCTATTCCCTATTCATTCCAGGGCTTAACTATGGCTACACCTTC.

J is TRBJ1-1 and V is TRBV28; 7 positions agree with TRBD1. The CDR3 totals 12 residues. Germline lookup yields CDR1 MDHEN and CDR2 SYDVKM. J lost 7 bases, V lost 8 bases, and 7 bases had no gene match. The CDR3 coding sequence is TGTGCCAGCGGACAGGACCAGTTTGAAGCTTTCTTT. Protein product: CASGQDQFEAFF. Together with reference TRBV28 and TRBJ1-1, the CDR3 gives the full variable domain: DVKVTQSSRYLVKRTGEKVFLECVQDMDHENMFWYRQDPGLGLRLIYFSYDVKMKEKGDIPEGYSVSREKKERFSLILESASTNQTSMYLCASGQDQFEAFFGQGTRLTVV.

The CDR3 DNA reads as TGTGCCAGCAGGCGTCGGGTAGCGACCCCCTACGAGCAGTACTTC. Translation gives CASRRRVATPYEQYF. The V and J genes are TRBV6-5 and TRBJ2-7; tentative D call: TRBD2 (5 bases). This CDR3 spans 15 amino acids. The V and J ends lost 6 bases and 2 bases respectively, with 17 bases between them. Looked up from germline, CDR1 is MNHEY and CDR2 is SVGAGI.

The genes are TRBV7-5 and TRBJ2-1; the D call of TRBD2 is as the table states it, not checked on the DNA. TRBV7-5 is reported as a pseudogene. The CDR3 runs to 16 residues. The DNA of the CDR3 is TGTGCCAGAAGTCCCTTAGCGGGGGGGCCGAACAATGAGCAGTTCTTC. This gives the protein CARSPLAGGPNNEQFF.

The V call is TRBV7-9, the J call TRBJ1-4; D might be TRBD1 (6 bases). CDR1 SEHNR and CDR2 FQNEAQ come from the germline V gene (reference sequence). CDR3 length: 12 residues. Trimming took 5 bases from V and 7 from J, leaving 8 bases between them. For the CDR3, the DNA is TGTGCCAGCAGCCCACAGGGTGAAAAACTGTTTTTT. This gives the protein CASSPQGEKLFF.

The chain couples TRBV18 to TRBJ1-1; the D is unclear. The CDR3 length is 14 residues. Trimming removed 1 base at V and 3 bases at J, with 9 bases between. Per germline, CDR1 KGHSH and CDR2 LQKENI. CDR3 residues: CASSPLTGDTEAFF. The CDR3 DNA sequence: TGTGCCAGCTCACCACTAACCGGGGACACTGAAGCTTTCTTT.

This clone was observed a handful of times. CDR3 sequence (DNA): TGTGCCAGCAGCCAAGACCCCGGACAGGGGGCGATGAACACTGAAGCTTTCTTT. Translation: CASSQDPGQGAMNTEAFF. The chain has TRBV4-2 and TRBJ1-1, with TRBD1 matching over 11 bases. Trimming took 0 bases from V and 0 from J; bases not matched to a gene: 6. The CDR3 has 18 amino acids. CDR1 and CDR2 (germline): LGHNA, YNFKEQ.

The CDR3 bases are TGTGCCAGCAACTCCGACAGGGGGCCTGGAAACACCATATATTTT. Residues: CASNSDRGPGNTIYF. This chain links TRBV25-1 with TRBJ1-3; 10 bases align to TRBD1. This CDR3 spans 15 amino acids. From germline, CDR1 is MGHDK and CDR2 SYGVNS. V was clipped by 7 bases and J by 2 bases; unmatched bases: 5.

V is TRBV6-5 and J is TRBJ2-1; 8 positions match TRBD1. CDR1 is MNHEY and CDR2 is SVGAGI in the germline V gene. There are 15 residues in the CDR3. With V trimmed by 1 base and J by 4 bases, 3 bases remained unmatched. CDR3 sequence: CASSYLQGGYNEQFF. The CDR3 nucleotides are TGTGCCAGCAGTTACTTACAGGGGGGATACAATGAGCAGTTCTTC.

V usage is TRBV5-5 and J usage is TRBJ1-2, with 8 bases aligning to TRBD1. Germline V gene lookup returns CDR1 SGHKS and CDR2 YYEKEE (reference sequence). Trimming removed 8 bases from V and 4 bases from J; junction bases left unmatched: 10. This CDR3 contains 14 residues. The DNA of the CDR3 is TGTGCCAGTCAACCAGGGGGCCCTAGCTATGGCTACACCTTC. Protein product: CASQPGGPSYGYTF.

This chain uses TRBV10-3 with TRBJ2-2; TRBD2 matches 11 bases. In germline, CDR1 is ENHRY, CDR2 SYGVKD. V trimming: 6 bases; J trimming: 1 base; junction bases outside the gene matches: 4. The CDR3 has 16 residues. The CDR3 spells CAISVSGGVNTGELFF. CDR3 coding DNA: TGTGCCATCAGCGTTAGCGGGGGGGTGAACACCGGGGAGCTGTTTTTT.

This chain links TRBV27 with TRBJ1-6; 7 bases are a match to TRBD1. Per the germline V gene, CDR1 is MNHEY and CDR2 is SMNVEV (reference sequence). J gave up 4 bases and V 8 bases, and 5 bases lay outside the gene matches. The CDR3 contains 14 residues. DNA of the CDR3: TGTGCCAGCGGGGGACAGACTTATAATTCACCCCTCCACTTT. This translates into CASGGQTYNSPLHF.

The V call is TRBV11-3, the J call TRBJ2-7; D might be TRBD2 (5 bases). The CDR3 sequence is 15 residues long. CDR1 is SGHNT and CDR2 is YENEEA in the germline V gene. The ends were cut back, 1 base at V and 1 base at J, with 11 bases in the middle. The CDR3 spells CASSLVRGLSYEQYF. CDR3 DNA sequence: TGTGCCAGCAGCTTAGTCCGGGGTCTTTCCTACGAGCAGTACTTC.

The CDR3 sequence is CASSIWGARMNTEAFF. The CDR3 DNA reads TGTGCCAGTAGTATCTGGGGCGCGAGGATGAACACTGAAGCTTTCTTT. This chain links TRBV19 with TRBJ1-1, with D tentatively TRBD1 (5 bases). Germline CDR1 reads LNHDA; CDR2 reads SQIVND (reference sequence). V was clipped by 3 bases and J by 0 bases, with 14 bases between them. The CDR3 is made up of 16 amino acids.

This sequence joins TRBV2 and TRBJ1-1; 7 bases line up with TRBD1. Germline CDR1 SNHLY, CDR2 FYNNEI. J gave up 5 bases and V 1 base, and 10 bases lay outside the gene matches. The CDR3 loop spans 16 amino acids. DNA for the CDR3: TGTGCCAGCAGTGAAGGAAGGAGGGGGCGAGTGACTGAAGCTTTCTTT. It yields the protein CASSEGRRGRVTEAFF.

The CDR3 coding sequence is TGTGCCTGGAGCGGGGGGGCCGGAGAGACCCAGTACTTC. Its translation is CAWSGGAGETQYF. The chain joins TRBV30 to TRBJ2-5, with 8 bases matching TRBD2. The CDR3 extends over 13 amino acids. Looked up from germline, CDR1 is GTSNPN and CDR2 is SVGIG (reference sequence). Losses at the gene ends were 3 bases for V and 4 bases for J; bases not matched to a gene: 4.

V usage is TRBV9 and J usage is TRBJ1-6; a weak D match, TRBD1 (5 bases). This CDR3 comprises 15 residues. Germline lookup yields CDR1 SGDLS and CDR2 YYNGEE. With 0 bases removed from V and 9 bases from J, the gap between germline ends came to 13 bases. CDR3 loop: CASSVAPGGGSPLHF. In nucleotides, the CDR3 is TGTGCCAGCAGCGTAGCTCCCGGGGGGGGTTCACCCCTCCACTTT.

J is TRBJ2-7 and V is TRBV10-3, with 9 positions matching TRBD2. The CDR3 is 15 amino acids. V shed 3 bases and J 1 base; nucleotides not matched to a gene: 4. Germline values: CDR1 ENHRY, CDR2 SYGVKD. This chain's CDR3 is CAISDQRGVSYEQYF. In DNA, the CDR3 is TGTGCCATCAGTGACCAGCGGGGGGTGTCCTACGAGCAGTACTTC.

The chain carries TRBV27 and TRBJ2-7; weak D call: TRBD2 (6 bases). Trimming took 3 bases from V and 5 from J, leaving 17 bases between them. Germline CDR1 MNHEY, CDR2 SMNVEV (reference sequence). CDR3 length: 15 residues. CDR3 sequence reads: CASSFWGVSRDEQYF. The DNA of the CDR3 is TGTGCCAGCAGTTTCTGGGGGGTCTCTAGGGACGAGCAGTACTTC.

The chain has TRBV5-4 and TRBJ2-3; 9 bases are a match to TRBD2. The CDR3 is 16 residues long. The trim removed 6 bases at V and 4 bases at J, leaving 12 bases unmatched. Germline V CDR1 and CDR2: SGHNT, YYREEE (reference sequence). CDR3 coding DNA: TGTGCCAGCACCGCAACGGTGCGGGGGGGACCAGATACGCAGTATTTT. This gives the protein CASTATVRGGPDTQYF.